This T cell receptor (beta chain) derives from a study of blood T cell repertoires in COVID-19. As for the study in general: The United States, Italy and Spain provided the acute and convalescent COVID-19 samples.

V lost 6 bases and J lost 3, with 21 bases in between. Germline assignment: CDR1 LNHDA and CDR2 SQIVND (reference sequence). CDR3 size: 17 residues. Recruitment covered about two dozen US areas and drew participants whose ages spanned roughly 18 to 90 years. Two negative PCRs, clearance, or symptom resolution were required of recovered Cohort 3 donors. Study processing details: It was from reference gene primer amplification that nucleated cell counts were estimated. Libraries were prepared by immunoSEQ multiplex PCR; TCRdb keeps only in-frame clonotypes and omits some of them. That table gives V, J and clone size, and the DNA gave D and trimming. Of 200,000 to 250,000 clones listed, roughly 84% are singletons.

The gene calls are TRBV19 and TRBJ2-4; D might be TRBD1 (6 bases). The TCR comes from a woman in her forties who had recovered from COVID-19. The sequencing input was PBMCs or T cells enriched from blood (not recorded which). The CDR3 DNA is TGTGCCAGTAGCCCCGACAGGTGGGGGATGGACAAAAACATTCAGTACTTC. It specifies CASSPDRWGMDKNIQYF.